Presented here are 13 T cell receptor beta chains from one specimen sequenced in a study of T cell repertoires in cytomegalovirus infection (dated by TCRdb to between 2018 and 2020). The instrument given in TCRdb is Illumina HiSeq 1500. TCRdb took the public reads, trimmed them with fastp at Q25, ran MiXCR for clone calling and kept in-frame beta chains. Identical CDR3 proteins give one entry, which carries the most common genes and DNA. Recorded for this sample are approximately 550,000 distinct CDR3 sequences; 15% to 20% of them occurred a single time. The ten top clones hold more than 20% of the sample. The sample was CD8+ T cells from PBMCs. All receptors come from a human donor in good health (CMV status not recorded). Some clones in this sample may be carry-over from other donors' samples.

This clonotype was found many times. The rearrangement uses TRBV9 and TRBJ2-1; 13 bases are shared with TRBD2. V lost 1 base to trimming and J lost 6 bases; unmatched junction nucleotides: 1. Germline CDR1 reads SGDLS; CDR2 reads YYNGEE. This CDR3 has 15 amino acids. The CDR3 loop is CASSVTSGRANEQFF. The CDR3 DNA reads as TGTGCCAGCAGCGTAACTAGCGGGAGGGCCAATGAGCAGTTCTTC.

The V and J genes are TRBV2 and TRBJ2-7, with no clear D. V was shortened by 11 bases and J by 0 bases, with 23 bases between the two germline ends. This CDR3 comprises 16 residues. CDR1 and CDR2 (germline): SNHLY, FYNNEI. The CDR3 coding sequence is TGTGCCGCCAAGGTGGGTCGGCAGAGTTACTCCTACGAGCAGTACTTC. Amino acids: CAAKVGRQSYSYEQYF.

This clonotype was seen ten or more times. The chain links TRBV7-8 to TRBJ2-7, with D perhaps matching TRBD2 (7 bases). The CDR3 is made up of 14 amino acids. Germline CDR1 is SGHVS and CDR2 is FQNEAQ. The V and J ends lost 5 bases and 5 bases respectively, with 16 bases between them. The CDR3 sequence is CASSALGEGDEQYF. In DNA form, the CDR3 reads TGTGCCAGCAGCGCTTTGGGGGAGGGGGACGAGCAGTACTTC.

The genes are TRBV7-8 and TRBJ1-5, with D possibly being TRBD1 (6 bases). Germline loops: CDR1 SGHVS, CDR2 FQNEAQ. The CDR3 covers 15 residues. V shed 6 bases and J shed 5 bases, with 17 bases lying between them. The DNA for the CDR3 is TGTGCCAGCAGGTCGACAGGCCGCTCCGATCAGCCCCAGCATTTT. Its translation is CASRSTGRSDQPQHF.

In its sample, this clonotype was seen a few times. The chain has TRBV20-1 and TRBJ2-3; 9 positions match TRBD1. The CDR3 extends over 14 amino acids. Per germline, CDR1 DFQATT and CDR2 SNEGSKA (reference sequence). Unmatched junction bases numbered 7, after V lost 8 bases and J lost 1 base. CDR3 protein: CSTHRGLGTDTQYF. Here the CDR3 DNA reads TGCAGTACACACAGGGGGCTGGGCACAGATACGCAGTATTTT.

At least ten counts were recorded for this clonotype. The DNA for the CDR3 is TGTGCCAGCAGCCCAGTGACAGCGAACACCGGGGAGCTGTTTTTT. Amino acids: CASSPVTANTGELFF. The chain combines TRBV7-8 with TRBJ2-2; D might be TRBD1 (5 bases). The germline CDR1 and CDR2 sequences are SGHVS and FQNEAQ. The CDR3 is 15 residues long. V was pared by 5 bases and J by 0 bases, with 10 bases between. The variable domain in full, completed from reference TRBV7-8 and TRBJ2-2, reads GAGVSQSPRYKVAKRGQDVALRCDPISGHVSLFWYQQALGQGPEFLTYFQNEAQLDKSGLPSDRFFAERPEGSVSTLKIQRTQQEDSAVYLCASSPVTANTGELFFGEGSRLTVL.

CDR3 region: CASSIPGVNTEAFF. CDR3 sequence (DNA): TGTGCCAGTAGTATCCCTGGGGTGAACACTGAAGCTTTCTTT. The rearrangement uses TRBV19 and TRBJ1-1; D call uncertain. The CDR3 is made up of 14 amino acids. CDR1 is LNHDA, CDR2 SQIVND, per germline (reference sequence). Trimming stripped 3 bases from V and 0 bases from J, with 8 bases between.

Comments on this clonotype: This CDR3 is missing its conserved last phenylalanine or tryptophan, likely due to a read error. Because the CDR3's place on the DNA is in doubt, the DNA is left out and the CDR3 is given as listed by TCRdb. Here the CDR3 reads CASSGGNYNEQLL. The J gene is TRBJ2-1, the V gene TRBV7-9; the table's D gene call, TRBD1, was not cross checked with the DNA. CDR1 SEHNR and CDR2 FQNEAQ come from the germline V gene (reference sequence). The CDR3 adds up to 13 amino acids, both ends counted.

The chain uses TRBV12-5 and TRBJ1-4; D is unresolved. V lost 3 bases, J lost 0 bases, and 5 bases lay in between. CDR1 and CDR2 (germline): LGHNT, FRNRAP. CDR3 length: 14 amino acids. The CDR3 here is CASGFKATNEKLFF. The CDR3, as DNA: TGTGCTAGTGGTTTTAAAGCAACTAATGAAAAACTGTTTTTT.

In this sample, this clonotype turned up a few times. The chain couples TRBV30 to TRBJ2-1, with TRBD2 matching over 7 bases. The CDR3 spans 13 residues. Germline-derived CDR1 and CDR2 are GTSNPN and SVGIG (reference sequence). With 5 bases clipped from V and 3 bases from J, the junction kept 4 bases outside the gene matches. The CDR3, as DNA: TGTGCCTGGGCTAGCGGCCTCTACAATGAGCAGTTCTTC. Protein sequence: CAWASGLYNEQFF. Full variable domain (outside the CDR3, taken from reference TRBV30 and TRBJ2-1): SQTIHQWPATLVQPVGSPLSLECTVEGTSNPNLYWYRQAAGRGLQLLFYSVGIGQISSEVPQNLSASRPQDRQFILSSKKLLLSDSGFYLCAWASGLYNEQFFGPGTRLTVL.

This clonotype was seen at least ten times. The V gene is TRBV28, the J gene TRBJ1-6; tentatively, D is TRBD1 (5 bases). Per the germline V gene, CDR1 is MDHEN and CDR2 is SYDVKM. The CDR3 consists of 18 residues. V was pared by 5 bases and J by 0 bases, with 17 bases between. For the CDR3, the DNA is TGTGCCAGCAGTCCCCCCCCGACAGTACCCTCCTATAATTCACCCCTCCACTTT. Its translation is CASSPPPTVPSYNSPLHF.

This clonotype was counted a single time. This sequence may be a read error, since a much larger clone differs from it by one base. The CDR3 does not close with the conserved phenylalanine or tryptophan, likely indicating a read error. The V and J genes are TRBV27 and TRBJ2-7; the D gene is possibly TRBD1 (6 bases). V was cut by 5 bases and J by 6 bases, with 14 bases left in between. There are 13 residues in the CDR3. Germline V gene data show CDR1 as MNHEY and CDR2 as SMNVEV (reference sequence). The CDR3 region is CASSPTGLGEQYL. The CDR3 DNA is TGTGCCAGCAGTCCTACAGGGTTGGGCGAGCAGTACTTA.

At least ten counts were recorded for this clonotype. The chain employs TRBV10-3 and TRBJ1-2; no clear D gene. Trimming stripped 3 bases from V and 5 bases from J, with 22 bases between. CDR1 ENHRY and CDR2 SYGVKD come from the germline V gene. The length of the CDR3 is 17 residues. The CDR3 nucleotides read TGTGCCATCAGTGAATCGGATGGAGGGAGAACACTGTATGGCTACACCTTC. Amino acids: CAISESDGGRTLYGYTF.